Sequencing of this T cell receptor beta chain was carried out in a study of OX40 agonist ivuxolimab in advanced cancers. Study findings and constraints: Expanded peripheral T-cell antigen specificity went undetermined.

Repertoires were generated with immunoSEQ multiplex PCR, while TCRdb's copy carries only in-frame clones and drops some. The sample carries 35,000 to 45,000 clones, 75% to 85% recorded once. As regards this clone: The antigen remains undetermined.

Unmatched junction bases numbered 5, after V lost 4 bases and J lost 4 bases. Germline V lookup: CDR1 SGDLS, CDR2 YYNGEE. This CDR3 has 16 amino acids. The sequence was collected from an adult with an advanced solid tumor such as melanoma, head and neck, liver or kidney cancer. The chain has TRBV9 and TRBJ1-4; TRBD1 aligns across 12 bases. The starting material was CD4+ or CD8+ T cells sorted from blood, obtained in a trial of the OX40 agonist ivuxolimab. The CDR3 sequence: CASSPGTGGGNEKLFF. The CDR3 DNA reads as TGTGCCAGCAGCCCCGGGACAGGGGGCGGTAATGAAAAACTGTTTTTT.